The 3 T cell receptor beta chains below all came from one sample that was sequenced in a study of regulatory T cells in long-lasting Graves disease. The time point denotes: newly diagnosed GD, antithyroid drugs for less than 3 months. With RNA extracted from PBMCs as input, the TCR library was made. Arm-PCR of CDR3 regions and iRepertoire HTBI primers were the basis on which TCR beta libraries were built. TCRdb re-called the multiplex PCR reads with MiXCR, one entry per CDR3 protein. The sample lists about 560,000 distinct CDR3 sequences; roughly a sixth were seen once. These data were also reused for a study on T cells in Graves' hyperthyroidism and ophthalmopathy.

Sequenced material: peripheral blood mononuclear cells (PBMCs), taken at new diagnosis, from a patient treated with antithyroid drugs. The receptor set was obtained from a man younger than 35 with Graves disease.

The chain combines TRBV6-2 or TRBV6-3 with TRBJ1-6, with D possibly TRBD1 on 5 matching bases. Germline V lookup: CDR1 MNHEY, CDR2 SVGEGT. The V and J ends lost 0 bases and 0 bases respectively, with 15 bases between them. The CDR3 has 19 residues. CDR3 DNA: TGTGCCAGCAGTTACTCGAAATTTGGCGACAGCTCCTATAATTCACCCCTCCACTTT. As protein: CASSYSKFGDSSYNSPLHF.

This clonotype came up a few times. The chain employs TRBV6-2 or TRBV6-3 and TRBJ2-3, with no clear D. The CDR3 covers 19 residues. The V end was cut by 0 bases, the J end by 4 bases, with 23 bases between. From germline, CDR1 is MNHEY and CDR2 SVGEGT. This chain's CDR3 is CASSYSIESANPSPDTQYF. The CDR3 nucleotides are TGTGCCAGCAGTTACTCGATCGAATCCGCAAACCCGTCCCCAGATACGCAGTATTTT.

The chain uses TRBV5-1 and TRBJ2-5; D remains unclear. V lost 2 bases to trimming and J lost 4 bases, with 15 bases between them. Germline V gene data show CDR1 as SGHRS and CDR2 as YFSETQ. This CDR3 spans 15 amino acids. The CDR3: CASSFSVPSRETQYF. Here the CDR3 DNA reads TGCGCCAGCAGCTTTTCCGTGCCCAGTAGAGAGACCCAGTACTTC.